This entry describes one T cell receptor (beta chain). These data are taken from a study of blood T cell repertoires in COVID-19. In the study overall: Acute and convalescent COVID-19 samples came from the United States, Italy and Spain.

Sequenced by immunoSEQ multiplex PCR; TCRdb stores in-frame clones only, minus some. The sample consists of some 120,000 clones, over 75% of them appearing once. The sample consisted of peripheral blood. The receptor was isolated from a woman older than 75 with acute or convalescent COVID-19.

The CDR3 bases are TGTGCCAGCACCGGAACGGCAGGGCGTGGTGAAAAACTGTTTTTT. Translated, it gives CASTGTAGRGEKLFF. V and J are TRBV7-9 and TRBJ1-4; D is perhaps TRBD1 (5 bases). This CDR3 is 15 amino acids long. Germline V lookup: CDR1 SEHNR, CDR2 FQNEAQ (reference sequence). V was clipped by 7 bases and J by 7 bases, with 19 bases between them. Full variable domain (remainder filled in from reference TRBV7-9 and TRBJ1-4): DTGVSQNPRHKITKRGQNVTFRCDPISEHNRLYWYRQTLGQGPEFLTYFQNEAQLEKSRLLSDRFSAERPKGSFSTLEIQRTEQGDSAMYLCASTGTAGRGEKLFFGSGTQLSVL.